These 19 T cell receptor beta chains share one sample of origin, sequenced in a study of T-cell reconstitution after alpha-beta-depleted transplantation in children. Unique molecular identifiers tagged the TCRbeta library. TCRdb re-analysed the PCR reads in MiXCR, keeping a single row per CDR3 protein. The sample lists just under 150,000 distinct CDR3 sequences; 8.8% were seen once. Specimen: PBMCs, mostly from graft donor cells, collected 180 days after TCRalphabeta/CD19-depleted stem cell transplant. The receptors derive from a female patient aged 2-10 years who had a stem cell transplant for congenital amegakaryocytic thrombocytopenia, so the T cells may come from the graft donor.

In this sample, this clonotype turned up many times. This chain connects TRBV21-1 to TRBJ2-7; the D call in the table, TRBD1, was not verified against the DNA. TRBV21-1 is assigned pseudogene status. The CDR3 sequence is 14 residues long. This chain's CDR3 is CASSNREPIYEQYF. The CDR3 coding sequence is TGTGCCAGCAGCAACAGGGAACCCATATACGAGCAGTACTTC.

This clonotype was recorded many times. The chain uses TRBV11-2 and TRBJ2-1; D gene unclear. Per germline, CDR1 SGHAT and CDR2 FQNNGV. The V end was cut by 1 base, the J end by 7 bases, with 8 bases between. The CDR3 is made up of 13 amino acids. The CDR3 sequence: CASSLVLPNEQFF. For the CDR3, the DNA is TGTGCCAGCAGCTTAGTACTCCCAAATGAGCAGTTCTTC. Drawing the rest from reference TRBV11-2 and TRBJ2-1, the complete variable domain is EAGVAQSPRYKIIEKRQSVAFWCNPISGHATLYWYQQILGQGPKLLIQFQNNGVVDDSQLPKDRFSAERLKGVDSTLKIQPAKLEDSAVYLCASSLVLPNEQFFGPGTRLTVL.

This clonotype came up a few times. The genes are TRBV27 and TRBJ1-2, with 8 bases that match TRBD1. Per the germline V gene, CDR1 is MNHEY and CDR2 is SMNVEV (reference sequence). With V trimmed by 8 bases and J by 8 bases, 10 bases remained unmatched. CDR3 size: 13 residues. CDR3 sequence (DNA): TGTGCCAGCGGACTCCAGGGGGCGGGGGGCTACACCTTC. Residues: CASGLQGAGGYTF.

This clonotype has a count of ten or more. V gene TRBV18 combines with J gene TRBJ2-2, with D hard to call. Trimming removed 3 bases from V and 3 bases from J, with 2 bases in between. Looked up from germline, CDR1 is KGHSH and CDR2 is LQKENI. CDR3 size: 12 residues. The CDR3 DNA reads TGTGCCAGCTCACCTTACACCGGGGAGCTGTTTTTT. Its translation: CASSPYTGELFF.

The chain links TRBV6-2 or TRBV6-3 to TRBJ1-6; D gene uncertain. CDR1 MNHEY and CDR2 SVGEGT come from the germline V gene. Trimming pared 0 bases from V and 10 bases from J, leaving 4 bases between. This CDR3 is built from 12 residues. The CDR3: CASSYSESPLHF. CDR3 in DNA: TGTGCCAGCAGTTACTCCGAGTCACCCCTCCACTTT.

This clonotype was picked up a small number of times. The chain combines TRBV15 with TRBJ2-2, with 9 nucleotides matching TRBD1. The V segment lost 1 base and the J segment 5 bases; nucleotides outside the gene matches: 2. Per germline, CDR1 LNHNV and CDR2 YYDKDF (reference sequence). The CDR3 is made up of 15 amino acids. CDR3 bases: TGTGCCACCAGCAGAGTGACAGGGGGAACCGGGGAGCTGTTTTTT. Encoded protein: CATSRVTGGTGELFF.

This clonotype was found many times. The CDR3 loop reads CSATPSSGSGAYEQYF. CDR3 bases: TGCAGTGCTACGCCTTCGTCCGGGAGTGGCGCCTACGAGCAGTACTTC. The chain employs TRBV20-1 and TRBJ2-7; tentatively, D is TRBD2 (6 bases). CDR1 is DFQATT, CDR2 SNEGSKA, per germline (reference sequence). V was shortened by 4 bases and J by 2 bases, with 21 bases between the two germline ends. The CDR3 runs to 16 residues.

In its sample, this clonotype was seen many times. This chain links TRBV20-1 with TRBJ2-1; 9 bases align to TRBD2. With V trimmed by 0 bases and J by 6 bases, 9 bases remained unmatched. The CDR3 loop spans 16 amino acids. Germline V CDR1 and CDR2: DFQATT, SNEGSKA (reference sequence). CDR3 region: CSARDRLAGSVNEQFF. The CDR3 DNA reads as TGCAGTGCTAGAGATCGCCTAGCGGGGAGTGTCAATGAGCAGTTCTTC.

This clonotype occurred many times. The chain combines TRBV4-1 with TRBJ1-4; D not resolved. The length of the CDR3 is 14 residues. The V end was cut by 1 base, the J end by 5 bases, with 8 bases between. Germline CDR1 MGHRA, CDR2 YSYEKL. The CDR3 sequence: CASSQVGRNEKLFF. CDR3 bases: TGCGCCAGCAGCCAAGTCGGTCGGAATGAAAAACTGTTTTTT.

This clonotype was detected only a few times. This chain connects TRBV4-1 to TRBJ2-3; 10 bases are shared with TRBD2. The V segment lost 6 bases and the J segment 2 bases; nucleotides outside the gene matches: 8. The length of the CDR3 is 16 residues. Per germline, CDR1 MGHRA and CDR2 YSYEKL. DNA for the CDR3: TGCGCCAGCAGGATCCTTCTAGCGGGGGCCACAGATACGCAGTATTTT. Protein: CASRILLAGATDTQYF.

Regarding this clonotype: This could be a read error, since a much larger clone is one nucleotide away. This chain joins TRBV7-2 and TRBJ2-1, with 7 bases aligning to TRBD2. The CDR3 is 16 residues long. Germline V gene data show CDR1 as SGHTA and CDR2 as FQGNSA. The CDR3 loop is CAGSRSGGGSYNEQFF. As DNA, the CDR3 is TGTGCCGGCAGCCGCTCTGGCGGGGGCTCCTACAATGAGCAGTTCTTC.

This clonotype was seen at least ten times. The chain is built from TRBV20-1 and TRBJ2-1; D not resolved. This CDR3 contains 11 residues. The ends were cut back, 6 bases at V and 5 bases at J, with 8 bases in the middle. CDR1 DFQATT and CDR2 SNEGSKA come from the germline V gene (reference sequence). The chain's CDR3 is CSAAKDNEQFF. CDR3 nucleotides: TGCAGTGCGGCGAAAGACAATGAGCAGTTCTTC.

There are many counts of this clonotype. The J gene is TRBJ2-7, the V gene TRBV28, with 12 bases lining up with TRBD2. The V gene end was trimmed by 10 bases and the J gene end by 2 bases; junction bases not matched to a gene: 3. This CDR3 comprises 13 residues. Germline CDR1 MDHEN, CDR2 SYDVKM. The CDR3 loop is CAIGLAGPYEQYF. The CDR3 DNA reads as TGTGCCATCGGACTAGCGGGGCCCTACGAGCAGTACTTC.

This clonotype occurred a few times. V gene TRBV6-5 combines with J gene TRBJ2-1, with D maybe TRBD2 (6 bases). Looked up from germline, CDR1 is MNHEY and CDR2 is SVGAGI. V was clipped by 0 bases and J by 0 bases, with 12 bases between them. This CDR3 is 17 amino acids long. CDR3 region: CASSYSRDSSSYNEQFF. The CDR3 nucleotides are TGTGCCAGCAGTTACTCGAGGGACTCAAGCTCCTACAATGAGCAGTTCTTC.

This clonotype was recorded at least ten times. This chain uses TRBV20-1 with TRBJ1-2, with TRBD1 matching 7 bases. CDR3 length: 13 amino acids. V trimming: 6 bases; J trimming: 2 bases; junction bases outside the gene matches: 6. Germline V gene lookup returns CDR1 DFQATT and CDR2 SNEGSKA (reference sequence). This chain's CDR3 is CSATDRKNYGYTF. CDR3 nucleotides: TGCAGTGCCACGGACAGGAAAAACTATGGCTACACCTTC.

This chain uses TRBV7-2 with TRBJ2-1; D ambiguous. The ends were cut back, 0 bases at V and 4 bases at J, with 10 bases in the middle. The CDR3 loop spans 15 amino acids. Germline CDR1 reads SGHTA; CDR2 reads FQGNSA. The CDR3 here is CASSLALVRYNEQFF. In nucleotides, the CDR3 is TGTGCCAGCAGCTTAGCGTTGGTTCGGTACAATGAGCAGTTCTTC.

This chain uses TRBV20-1 with TRBJ1-2; D not certain. The CDR3 totals 13 residues. CDR1 and CDR2 from the germline V gene are DFQATT and SNEGSKA (reference sequence). Trimming left V 4 bases short and J 2 bases short, with 11 bases between. This CDR3 is CSAIIWINYGYTF. For the CDR3, the DNA is TGCAGTGCTATCATTTGGATCAACTATGGCTACACCTTC.

This clonotype was seen at least ten times. V is TRBV12-3 or TRBV12-4 and J is TRBJ1-2; a possible D gene is TRBD1 (6 bases). V was shortened by 7 bases and J by 4 bases, with 25 bases between the two germline ends. The CDR3 consists of 17 residues. CDR3 amino acids: CASNPGRGGPSGYGYTF. As DNA, the CDR3 is TGTGCCAGCAATCCCGGGAGAGGGGGGCCTTCGGGCTATGGCTACACCTTC.

There are many counts of this clonotype. The V gene is TRBV5-1, the J gene TRBJ2-2; TRBD2 agrees at 8 bases. The CDR3 covers 16 residues. The V gene end was trimmed by 2 bases and the J gene end by 1 base; junction bases not matched to a gene: 4. Germline lookup yields CDR1 SGHRS and CDR2 YFSETQ. DNA of the CDR3: TGCGCCAGCAGCTTTGAGGGACTAGGGAACACCGGGGAGCTGTTTTTT. This translates into CASSFEGLGNTGELFF.